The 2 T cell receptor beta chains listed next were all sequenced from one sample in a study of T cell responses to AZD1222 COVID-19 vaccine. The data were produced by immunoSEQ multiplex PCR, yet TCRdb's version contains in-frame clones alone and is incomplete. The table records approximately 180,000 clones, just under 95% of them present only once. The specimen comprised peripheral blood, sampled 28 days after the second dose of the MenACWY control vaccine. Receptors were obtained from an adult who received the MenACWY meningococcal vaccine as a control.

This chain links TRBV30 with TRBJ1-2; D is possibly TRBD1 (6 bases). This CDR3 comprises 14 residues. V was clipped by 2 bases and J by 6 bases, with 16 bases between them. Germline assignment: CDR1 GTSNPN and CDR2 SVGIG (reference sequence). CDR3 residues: CAWSSPWGGNGYTF. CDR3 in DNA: TGTGCCTGGAGTTCACCGTGGGGGGGCAATGGCTACACCTTC. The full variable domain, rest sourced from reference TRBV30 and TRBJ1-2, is SQTIHQWPATLVQPVGSPLSLECTVEGTSNPNLYWYRQAAGRGLQLLFYSVGIGQISSEVPQNLSASRPQDRQFILSSKKLLLSDSGFYLCAWSSPWGGNGYTFGSGTRLTVV.

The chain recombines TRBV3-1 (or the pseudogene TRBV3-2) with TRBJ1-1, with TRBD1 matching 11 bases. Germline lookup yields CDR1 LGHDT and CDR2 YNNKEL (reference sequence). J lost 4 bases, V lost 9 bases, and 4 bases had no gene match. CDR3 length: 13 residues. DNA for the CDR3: TGTGCCAGTGGCGGGACAGGGGGCACTGAAGCTTTCTTT. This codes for CASGGTGGTEAFF.